This T cell receptor beta chain is from a study of cytomegalovirus exposure and HLA in healthy donors. Study-level findings and limits: Sequences of the TCR beta chain were said to predict the HLA-A and HLA-B alleles of most subjects accurately. The authors later found TCR association rates varying by HLA locus, with DRB1 most and HLA-C fewest. A later analysis reported that several of the most significant clusters appeared to be linked to common viral pathogens, among them Epstein-Barr virus. Among TCR beta chains, those listed as cytomegalovirus-associated numbered about 160.

CDR1 is LNHDA, CDR2 SQIVND, per germline (reference sequence). This CDR3 is built from 12 residues. The V and J ends lost 9 bases and 5 bases respectively, with 13 bases between them. A remark on this clone: Its antigen remains unknown.

The study ran its PCR with 60 Vbeta and 13 Jbeta primers. Libraries were prepared by immunoSEQ multiplex PCR; TCRdb keeps only in-frame clonotypes and omits some of them. The sample yields around 130,000 clones, 65% to 75% seen once. The receptor was derived from a man aged 35-49 years in good health and CMV-seropositive. Sequenced input: PBMCs. The J gene is TRBJ2-5, the V gene TRBV19; maybe TRBD2 (6 bases). The CDR3 here is CASGGGVETQYF. DNA of the CDR3: TGTGCCAGCGGGGGAGGAGTCGAGACCCAGTACTTC.